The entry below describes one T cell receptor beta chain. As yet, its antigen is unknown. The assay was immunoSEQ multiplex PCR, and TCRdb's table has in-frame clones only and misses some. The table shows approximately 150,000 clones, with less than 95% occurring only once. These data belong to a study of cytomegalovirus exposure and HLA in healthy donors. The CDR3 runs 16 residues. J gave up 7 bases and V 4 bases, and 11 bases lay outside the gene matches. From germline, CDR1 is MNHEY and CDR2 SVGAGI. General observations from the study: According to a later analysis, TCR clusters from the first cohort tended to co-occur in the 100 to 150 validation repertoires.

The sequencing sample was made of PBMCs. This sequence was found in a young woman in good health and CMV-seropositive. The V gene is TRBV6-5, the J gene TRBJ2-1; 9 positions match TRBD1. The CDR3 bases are TGTGCCAGCAGTTCAGGGACAGGGAACCCTCGGAATGAGCAGTTCTTC. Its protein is CASSSGTGNPRNEQFF.